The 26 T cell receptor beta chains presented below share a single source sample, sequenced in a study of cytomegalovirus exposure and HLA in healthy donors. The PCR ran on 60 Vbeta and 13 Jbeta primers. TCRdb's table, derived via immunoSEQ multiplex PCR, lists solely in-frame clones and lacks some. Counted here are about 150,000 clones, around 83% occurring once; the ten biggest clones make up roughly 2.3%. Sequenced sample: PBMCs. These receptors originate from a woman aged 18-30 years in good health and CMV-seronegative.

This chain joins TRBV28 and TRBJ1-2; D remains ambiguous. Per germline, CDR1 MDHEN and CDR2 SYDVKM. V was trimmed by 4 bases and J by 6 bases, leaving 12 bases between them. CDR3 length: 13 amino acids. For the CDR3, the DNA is TGTGCCAGCAGTTGGGGAGGAGGGAATGGCTACACCTTC. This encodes CASSWGGGNGYTF.

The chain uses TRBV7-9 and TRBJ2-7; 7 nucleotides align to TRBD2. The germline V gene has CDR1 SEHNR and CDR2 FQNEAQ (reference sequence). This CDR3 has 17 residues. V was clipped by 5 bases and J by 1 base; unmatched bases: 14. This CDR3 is CASSPLIRGEWSYEQYF. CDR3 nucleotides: TGTGCCAGCAGCCCATTAATCCGGGGGGAGTGGTCCTACGAGCAGTACTTC.

In nucleotides, the CDR3 is TGTGCCAGCAGCCGGTTCCCGGACAGTTCCTACGAGCAGTACTTC. As protein: CASSRFPDSSYEQYF. The chain carries TRBV9 and TRBJ2-7, with a possible D match to TRBD1 (6 bases). The V end was cut by 4 bases, the J end by 1 base, with 15 bases between. CDR3 length: 15 residues. Per germline, CDR1 SGDLS and CDR2 YYNGEE.

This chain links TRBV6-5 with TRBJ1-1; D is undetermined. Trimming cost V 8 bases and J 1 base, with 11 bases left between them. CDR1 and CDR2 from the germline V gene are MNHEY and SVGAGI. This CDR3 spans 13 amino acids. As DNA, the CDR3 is TGTGCCAGCCGCGGAGGGTCGAACACTGAAGCTTTCTTT. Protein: CASRGGSNTEAFF.

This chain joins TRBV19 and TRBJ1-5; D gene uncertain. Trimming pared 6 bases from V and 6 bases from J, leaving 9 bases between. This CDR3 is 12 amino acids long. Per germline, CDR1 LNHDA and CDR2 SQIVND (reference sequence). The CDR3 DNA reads TGTGCCAGTAGCCACCGAGGTCAGCCCCAGCATTTT. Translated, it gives CASSHRGQPQHF. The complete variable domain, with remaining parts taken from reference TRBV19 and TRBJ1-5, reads DGGITQSPKYLFRKEGQNVTLSCEQNLNHDAMYWYRQDPGQGLRLIYYSQIVNDFQKGDIAEGYSVSREKKESFPLTVTSAQKNPTAFYLCASSHRGQPQHFGDGTRLSIL.

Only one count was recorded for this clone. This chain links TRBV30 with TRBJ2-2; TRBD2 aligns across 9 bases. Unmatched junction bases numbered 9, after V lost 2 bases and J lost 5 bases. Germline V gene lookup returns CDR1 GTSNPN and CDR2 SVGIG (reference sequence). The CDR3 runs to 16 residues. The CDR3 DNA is TGTGCCTGGAGTCTCCCGGCGGGGGGGCCGACCGGGGAGCTGTTTTTT. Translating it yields CAWSLPAGGPTGELFF.

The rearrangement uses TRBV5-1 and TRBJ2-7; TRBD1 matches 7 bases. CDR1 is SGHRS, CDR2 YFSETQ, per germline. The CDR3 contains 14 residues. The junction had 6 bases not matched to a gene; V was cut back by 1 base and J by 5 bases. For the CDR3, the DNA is TGCGCCAGCAGCTTGAAGACAGGGCAGGACGAGCAGTACTTC. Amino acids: CASSLKTGQDEQYF.

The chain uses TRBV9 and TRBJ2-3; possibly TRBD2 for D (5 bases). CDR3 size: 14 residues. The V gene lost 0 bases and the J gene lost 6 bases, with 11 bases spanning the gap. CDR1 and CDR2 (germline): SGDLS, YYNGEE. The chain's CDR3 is CASSVVGLTDTQYF. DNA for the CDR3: TGTGCCAGCAGCGTAGTTGGACTCACGGATACGCAGTATTTT.

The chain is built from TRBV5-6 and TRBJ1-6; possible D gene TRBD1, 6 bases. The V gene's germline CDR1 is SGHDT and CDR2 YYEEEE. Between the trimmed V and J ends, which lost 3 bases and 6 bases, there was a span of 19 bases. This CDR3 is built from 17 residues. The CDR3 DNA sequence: TGTGCCAGCAGCTCCGGCACAATCGGGACACTTAATTCACCCCTCCACTTT. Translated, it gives CASSSGTIGTLNSPLHF.

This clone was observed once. CDR3 nucleotide sequence: TGTGCCAGCAGCTATAGCTCTGGGGCCAACGTCCTGACTTTC. Its translation is CASSYSSGANVLTF. The chain joins TRBV7-6 to TRBJ2-6; D call uncertain. Trimming pared 4 bases from V and 0 bases from J, leaving 4 bases between. This CDR3 region has 14 residues. CDR1 and CDR2 (germline): SGHVS, FNYEAQ.

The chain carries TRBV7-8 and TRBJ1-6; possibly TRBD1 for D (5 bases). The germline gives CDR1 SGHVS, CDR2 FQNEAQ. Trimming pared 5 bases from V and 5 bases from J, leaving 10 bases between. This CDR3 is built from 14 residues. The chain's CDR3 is CASSQGQDNSPLHF. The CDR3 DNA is TGTGCCAGCAGCCAGGGCCAGGATAATTCACCCCTCCACTTT. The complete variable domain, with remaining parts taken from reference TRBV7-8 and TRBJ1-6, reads GAGVSQSPRYKVAKRGQDVALRCDPISGHVSLFWYQQALGQGPEFLTYFQNEAQLDKSGLPSDRFFAERPEGSVSTLKIQRTQQEDSAVYLCASSQGQDNSPLHFGNGTRLTVT.

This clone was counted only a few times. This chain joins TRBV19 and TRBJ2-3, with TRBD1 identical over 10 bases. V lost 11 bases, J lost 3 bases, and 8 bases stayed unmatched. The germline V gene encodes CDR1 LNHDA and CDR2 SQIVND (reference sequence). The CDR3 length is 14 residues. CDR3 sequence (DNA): TGTGCCTCATCTTGGGACAGGGGAACAGATACGCAGTATTTT. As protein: CASSWDRGTDTQYF.

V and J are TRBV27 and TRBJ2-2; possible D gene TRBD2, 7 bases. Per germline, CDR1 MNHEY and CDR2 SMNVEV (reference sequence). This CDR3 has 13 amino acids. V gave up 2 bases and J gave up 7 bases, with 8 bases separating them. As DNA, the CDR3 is TGTGCCAGCAGTTTAAGGGGGGGCGGGGAGCTGTTTTTT. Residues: CASSLRGGGELFF.

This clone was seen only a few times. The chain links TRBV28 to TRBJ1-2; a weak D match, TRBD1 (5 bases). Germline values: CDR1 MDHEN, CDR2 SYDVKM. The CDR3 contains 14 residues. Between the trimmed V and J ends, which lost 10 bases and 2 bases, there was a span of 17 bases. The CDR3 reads CATPRGRRNYGYTF. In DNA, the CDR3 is TGTGCCACCCCCCGGGGGAGGAGAAACTATGGCTACACCTTC.

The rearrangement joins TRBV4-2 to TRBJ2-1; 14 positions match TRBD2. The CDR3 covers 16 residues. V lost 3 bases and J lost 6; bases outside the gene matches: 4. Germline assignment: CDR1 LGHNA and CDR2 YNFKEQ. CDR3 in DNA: TGTGCCAGCAGCCAGGGGACTAGCGGGAGTCTCAATGAGCAGTTCTTC. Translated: CASSQGTSGSLNEQFF.

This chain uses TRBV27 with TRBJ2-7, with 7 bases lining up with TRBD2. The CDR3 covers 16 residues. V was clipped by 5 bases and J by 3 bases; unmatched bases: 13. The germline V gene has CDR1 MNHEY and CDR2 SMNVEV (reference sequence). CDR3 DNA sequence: TGTGCCAGCAGTGCCCGAGGTCGTCGGGGGGTCTACGAGCAGTACTTC. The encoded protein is CASSARGRRGVYEQYF.

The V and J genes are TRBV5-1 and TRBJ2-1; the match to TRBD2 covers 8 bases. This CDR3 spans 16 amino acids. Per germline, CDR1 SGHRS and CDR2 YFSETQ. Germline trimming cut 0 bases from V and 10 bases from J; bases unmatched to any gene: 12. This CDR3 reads CASSLASGPQVWEQFF. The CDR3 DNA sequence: TGCGCCAGCAGCTTGGCTAGCGGGCCCCAAGTTTGGGAGCAGTTCTTC.

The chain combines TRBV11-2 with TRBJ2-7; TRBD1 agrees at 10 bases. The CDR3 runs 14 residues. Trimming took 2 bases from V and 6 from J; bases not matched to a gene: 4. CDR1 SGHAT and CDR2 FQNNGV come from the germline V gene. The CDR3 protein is CASSLPDRGLEQYF. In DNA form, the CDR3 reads TGTGCCAGCAGCTTACCCGACAGGGGGCTCGAGCAGTACTTC.

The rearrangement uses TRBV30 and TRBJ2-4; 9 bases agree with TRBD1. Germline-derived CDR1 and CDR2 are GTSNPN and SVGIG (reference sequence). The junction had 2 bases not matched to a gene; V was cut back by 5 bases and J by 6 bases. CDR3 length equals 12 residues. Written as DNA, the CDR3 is TGTGCCTGGGACAGGGGGGGAAACATTCAGTACTTC. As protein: CAWDRGGNIQYF.

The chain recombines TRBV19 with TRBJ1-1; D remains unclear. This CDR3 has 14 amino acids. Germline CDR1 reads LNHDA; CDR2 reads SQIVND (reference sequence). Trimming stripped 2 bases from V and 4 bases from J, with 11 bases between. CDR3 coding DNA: TGTGCCAGTAGTATAACGGGAGGTGGCACTGAAGCTTTCTTT. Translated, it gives CASSITGGGTEAFF.

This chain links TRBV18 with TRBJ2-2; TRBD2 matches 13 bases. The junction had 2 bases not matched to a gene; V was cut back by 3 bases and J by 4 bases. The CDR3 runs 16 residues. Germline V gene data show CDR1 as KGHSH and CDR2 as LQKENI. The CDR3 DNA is TGTGCCAGCTCACCGGGACTAGCGGGATTCACCGGGGAGCTGTTTTTT. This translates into CASSPGLAGFTGELFF.

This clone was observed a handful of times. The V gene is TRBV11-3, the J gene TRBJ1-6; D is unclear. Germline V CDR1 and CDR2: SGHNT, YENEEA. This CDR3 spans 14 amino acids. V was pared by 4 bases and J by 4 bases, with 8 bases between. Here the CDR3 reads CASSSGSYNSPLHF. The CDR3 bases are TGTGCCAGCAGCTCCGGGAGTTATAATTCACCCCTCCACTTT. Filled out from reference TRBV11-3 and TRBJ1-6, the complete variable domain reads EAGVVQSPRYKIIEKKQPVAFWCNPISGHNTLYWYLQNLGQGPELLIRYENEEAVDDSQLPKDRFSAERLKGVDSTLKIQPAELGDSAVYLCASSSGSYNSPLHFGNGTRLTVT.

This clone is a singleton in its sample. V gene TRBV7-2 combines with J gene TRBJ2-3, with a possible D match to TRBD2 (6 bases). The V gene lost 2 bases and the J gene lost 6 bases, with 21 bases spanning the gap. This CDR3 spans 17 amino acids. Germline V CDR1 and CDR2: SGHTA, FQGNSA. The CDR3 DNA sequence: TGTGCCAGCAGCTTATACATCGTCCCCCGGGAGCGGGATACGCAGTATTTT. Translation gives CASSLYIVPRERDTQYF.

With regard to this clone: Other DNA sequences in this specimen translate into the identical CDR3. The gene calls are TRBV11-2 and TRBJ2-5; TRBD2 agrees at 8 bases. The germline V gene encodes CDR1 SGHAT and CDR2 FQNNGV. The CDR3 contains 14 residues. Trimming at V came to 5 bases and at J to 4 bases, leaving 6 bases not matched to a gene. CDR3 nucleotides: TGTGCCAGCAGCCTCGGGCTAGCGGGAGAGACCCAGTACTTC. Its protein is CASSLGLAGETQYF.

The CDR3 is CASSQSGSSYEQYF. CDR3 coding DNA: TGTGCCAGCAGTCAGTCGGGGAGCTCCTACGAGCAGTACTTC. This chain connects TRBV28 to TRBJ2-7, with a weak D call TRBD2 (5 bases). The CDR3 length is 14 residues. CDR1 is MDHEN, CDR2 SYDVKM, per germline. The V and J ends lost 5 bases and 0 bases respectively, with 11 bases between them.

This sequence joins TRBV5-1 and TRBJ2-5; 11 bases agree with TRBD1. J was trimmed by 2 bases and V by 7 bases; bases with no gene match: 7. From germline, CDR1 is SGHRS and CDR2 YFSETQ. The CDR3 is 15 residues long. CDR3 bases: TGCGCCAGCGCGGACAGGGGGCGTCGGCAAGAGACCCAGTACTTC. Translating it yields CASADRGRRQETQYF.